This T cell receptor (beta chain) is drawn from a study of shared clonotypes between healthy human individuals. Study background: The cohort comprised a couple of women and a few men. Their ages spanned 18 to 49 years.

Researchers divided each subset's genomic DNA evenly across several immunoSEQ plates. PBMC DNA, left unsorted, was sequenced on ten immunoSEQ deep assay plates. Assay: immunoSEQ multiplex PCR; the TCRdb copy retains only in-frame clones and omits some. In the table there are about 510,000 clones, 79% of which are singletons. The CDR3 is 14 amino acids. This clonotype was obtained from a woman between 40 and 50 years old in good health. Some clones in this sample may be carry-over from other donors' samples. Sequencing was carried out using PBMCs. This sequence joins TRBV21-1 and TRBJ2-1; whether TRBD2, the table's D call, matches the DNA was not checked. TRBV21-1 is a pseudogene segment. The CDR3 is CAPHCGESVLEQFF. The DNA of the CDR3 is TGTGCCCCCCACTGTGGTGAAAGCGTGCTTGAGCAGTTCTTC.